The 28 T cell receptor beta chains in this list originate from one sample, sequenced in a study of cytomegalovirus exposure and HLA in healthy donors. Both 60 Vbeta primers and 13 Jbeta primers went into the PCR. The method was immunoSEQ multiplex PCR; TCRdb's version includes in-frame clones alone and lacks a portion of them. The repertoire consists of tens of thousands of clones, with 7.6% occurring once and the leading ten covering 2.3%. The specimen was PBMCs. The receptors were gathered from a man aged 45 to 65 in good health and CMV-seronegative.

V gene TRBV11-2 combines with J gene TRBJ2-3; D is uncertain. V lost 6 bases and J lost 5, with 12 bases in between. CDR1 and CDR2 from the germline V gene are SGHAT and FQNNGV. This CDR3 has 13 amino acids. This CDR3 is CASRVRVIDTQYF. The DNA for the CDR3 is TGTGCCAGCAGAGTTCGAGTGATAGATACGCAGTATTTT.

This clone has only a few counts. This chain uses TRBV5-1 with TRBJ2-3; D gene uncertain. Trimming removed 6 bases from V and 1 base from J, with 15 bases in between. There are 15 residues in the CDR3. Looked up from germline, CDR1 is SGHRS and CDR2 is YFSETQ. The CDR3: CASKQEADGTDTQYF. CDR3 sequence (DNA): TGCGCCAGCAAACAAGAGGCTGATGGCACAGATACGCAGTATTTT.

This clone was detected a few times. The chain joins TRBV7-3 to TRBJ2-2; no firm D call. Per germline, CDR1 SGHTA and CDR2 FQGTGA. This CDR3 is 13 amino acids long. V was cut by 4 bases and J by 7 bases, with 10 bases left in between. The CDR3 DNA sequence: TGTGCCAGCAGCTCCACGTTTAGCGGGGAGCTGTTTTTT. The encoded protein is CASSSTFSGELFF.

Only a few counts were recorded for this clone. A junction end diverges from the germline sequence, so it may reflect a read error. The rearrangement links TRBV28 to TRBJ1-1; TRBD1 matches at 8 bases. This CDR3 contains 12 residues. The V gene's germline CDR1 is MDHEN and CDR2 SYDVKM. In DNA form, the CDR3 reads TGTGCCAGCAGTTTAGGGGGACAGGCGTGCTCCTTT. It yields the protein CASSLGGQACSF.

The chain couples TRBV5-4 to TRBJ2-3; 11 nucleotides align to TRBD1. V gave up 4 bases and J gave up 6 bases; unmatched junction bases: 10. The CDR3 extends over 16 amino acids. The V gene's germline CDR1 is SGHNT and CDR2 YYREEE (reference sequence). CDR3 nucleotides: TGTGCCAGCAGCCATCCGGGACAGGGGGGCCCCGATACGCAGTATTTT. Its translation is CASSHPGQGGPDTQYF.

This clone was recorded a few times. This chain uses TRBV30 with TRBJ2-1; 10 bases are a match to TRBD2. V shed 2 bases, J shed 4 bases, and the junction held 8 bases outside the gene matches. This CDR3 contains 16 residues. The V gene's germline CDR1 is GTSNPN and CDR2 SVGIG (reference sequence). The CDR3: CAWSSLAGAGYNEQFF. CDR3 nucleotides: TGTGCCTGGAGTTCTCTAGCGGGAGCTGGGTACAATGAGCAGTTCTTC.

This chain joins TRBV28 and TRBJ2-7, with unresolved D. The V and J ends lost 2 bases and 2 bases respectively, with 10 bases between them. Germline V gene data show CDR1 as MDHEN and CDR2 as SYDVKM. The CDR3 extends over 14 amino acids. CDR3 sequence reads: CASSLHSTPYEQYF. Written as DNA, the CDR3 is TGTGCCAGCAGTTTACACAGCACACCCTACGAGCAGTACTTC.

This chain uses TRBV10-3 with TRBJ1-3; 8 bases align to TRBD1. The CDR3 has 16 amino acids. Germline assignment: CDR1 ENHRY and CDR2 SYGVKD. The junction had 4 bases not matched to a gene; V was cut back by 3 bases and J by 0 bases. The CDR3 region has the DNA TGTGCCATCAGTGAAGGACAGGGAAGCTCTGGAAACACCATATATTTT. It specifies CAISEGQGSSGNTIYF.

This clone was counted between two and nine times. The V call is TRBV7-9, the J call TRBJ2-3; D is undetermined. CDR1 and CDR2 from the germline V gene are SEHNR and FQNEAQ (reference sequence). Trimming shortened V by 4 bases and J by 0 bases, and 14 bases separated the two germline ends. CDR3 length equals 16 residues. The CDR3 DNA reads TGTGCCAGCAGCTCTAGGCCAGAGTCTAGCACAGATACGCAGTATTTT. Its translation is CASSSRPESSTDTQYF.

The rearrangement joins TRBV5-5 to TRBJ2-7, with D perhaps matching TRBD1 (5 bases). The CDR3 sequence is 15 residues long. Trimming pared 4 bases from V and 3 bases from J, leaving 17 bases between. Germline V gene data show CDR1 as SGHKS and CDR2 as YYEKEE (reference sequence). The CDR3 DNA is TGTGCCAGCAGCCCGCGGTATGCCCAGGGCTACGAGCAGTACTTC. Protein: CASSPRYAQGYEQYF.

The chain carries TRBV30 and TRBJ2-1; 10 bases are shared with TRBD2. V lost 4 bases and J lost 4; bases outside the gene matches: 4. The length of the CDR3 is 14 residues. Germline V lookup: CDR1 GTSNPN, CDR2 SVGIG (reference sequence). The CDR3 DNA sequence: TGTGCCTGGACTCTAGCGGGAGTTTACAATGAGCAGTTCTTC. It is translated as CAWTLAGVYNEQFF.

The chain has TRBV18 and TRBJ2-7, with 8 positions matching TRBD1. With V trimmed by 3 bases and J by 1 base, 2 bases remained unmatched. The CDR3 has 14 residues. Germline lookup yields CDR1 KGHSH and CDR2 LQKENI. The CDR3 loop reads CASSPRTGSYEQYF. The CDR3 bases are TGTGCCAGCTCACCCCGGACAGGGTCCTACGAGCAGTACTTC.

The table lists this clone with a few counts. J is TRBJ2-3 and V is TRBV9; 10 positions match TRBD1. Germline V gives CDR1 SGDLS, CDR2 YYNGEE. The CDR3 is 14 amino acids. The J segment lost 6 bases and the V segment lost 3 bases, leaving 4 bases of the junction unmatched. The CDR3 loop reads CASSAGQGSDTQYF. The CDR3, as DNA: TGTGCCAGCAGCGCGGGACAGGGGAGCGATACGCAGTATTTT. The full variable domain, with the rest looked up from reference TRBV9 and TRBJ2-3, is DSGVTQTPKHLITATGQRVTLRCSPRSGDLSVYWYQQSLDQGLQFLIQYYNGEERAKGNILERFSAQQFPDLHSELNLSSLELGDSALYFCASSAGQGSDTQYFGPGTRLTVL.

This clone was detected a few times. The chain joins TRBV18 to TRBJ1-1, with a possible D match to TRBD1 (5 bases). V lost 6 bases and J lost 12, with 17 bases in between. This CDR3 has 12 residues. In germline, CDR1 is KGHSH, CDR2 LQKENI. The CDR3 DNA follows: TGTGCCAGCTCGGCGAGGCAGGGCGCGACTTTCTTT. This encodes CASSARQGATFF.

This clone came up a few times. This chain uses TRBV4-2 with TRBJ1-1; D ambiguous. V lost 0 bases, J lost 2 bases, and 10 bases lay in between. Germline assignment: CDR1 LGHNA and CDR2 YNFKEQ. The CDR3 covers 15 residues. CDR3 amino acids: CASSQDRRDNTEAFF. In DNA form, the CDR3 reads TGTGCCAGCAGCCAAGATCGTCGGGATAACACTGAAGCTTTCTTT.

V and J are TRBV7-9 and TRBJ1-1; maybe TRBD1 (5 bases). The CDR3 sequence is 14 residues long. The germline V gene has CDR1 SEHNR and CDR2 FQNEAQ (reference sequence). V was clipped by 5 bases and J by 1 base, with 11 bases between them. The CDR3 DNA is TGTGCCAGCAGCCCCCGGACACAGAACACTGAAGCTTTCTTT. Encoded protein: CASSPRTQNTEAFF.

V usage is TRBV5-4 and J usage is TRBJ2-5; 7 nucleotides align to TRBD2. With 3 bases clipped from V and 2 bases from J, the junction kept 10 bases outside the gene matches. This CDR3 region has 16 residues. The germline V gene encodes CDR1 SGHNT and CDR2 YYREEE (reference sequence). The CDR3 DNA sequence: TGTGCCAGCAGCTGGGTAGGGCTAGCGGAACAAGAGACCCAGTACTTC. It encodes CASSWVGLAEQETQYF.

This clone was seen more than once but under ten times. CDR3 sequence: CASSRGDRAGELFF. The CDR3 nucleotides are TGTGCCAGCAGCCGAGGGGACAGGGCCGGGGAGCTGTTTTTT. V and J are TRBV7-2 and TRBJ2-2; 9 nucleotides match TRBD1. This CDR3 has 14 amino acids. Trimming at V came to 5 bases and at J to 6 bases, leaving 4 bases not matched to a gene. Germline V gene sequence: CDR1 SGHTA, CDR2 FQGNSA. Full variable domain (missing parts from reference TRBV7-2 and TRBJ2-2): GAGVSQSPSNKVTEKGKDVELRCDPISGHTALYWYRQSLGQGLEFLIYFQGNSAPDKSGLPSDRFSAERTGGSVSTLTIQRTQQEDSAVYLCASSRGDRAGELFFGEGSRLTVL.

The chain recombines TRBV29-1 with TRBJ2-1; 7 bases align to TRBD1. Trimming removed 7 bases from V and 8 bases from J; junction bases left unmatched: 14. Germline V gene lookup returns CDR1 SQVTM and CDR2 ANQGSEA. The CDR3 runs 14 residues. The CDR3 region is CSGASQGVSDEQFF. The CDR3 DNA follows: TGCAGCGGCGCGTCTCAGGGGGTCTCGGATGAGCAGTTCTTC.

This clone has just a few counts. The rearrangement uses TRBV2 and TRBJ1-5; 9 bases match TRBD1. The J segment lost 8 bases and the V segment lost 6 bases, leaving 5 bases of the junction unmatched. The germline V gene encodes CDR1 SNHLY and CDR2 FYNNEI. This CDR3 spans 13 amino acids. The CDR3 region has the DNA TGTGCCAGCAGCGGGACAGGGTATAAGCCCCAGCATTTT. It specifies CASSGTGYKPQHF.

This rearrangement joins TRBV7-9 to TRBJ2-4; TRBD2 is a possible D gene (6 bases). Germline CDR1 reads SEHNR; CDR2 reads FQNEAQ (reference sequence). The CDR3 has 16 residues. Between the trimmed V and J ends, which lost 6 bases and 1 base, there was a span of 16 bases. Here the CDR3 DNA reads TGTGCCAGCAGTCAATCCTCGGGGAGGGCCAAAAACATTCAGTACTTC. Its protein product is CASSQSSGRAKNIQYF.

The CDR3 sequence is CASSLGDREYGYTF. CDR3 bases: TGTGCCAGCAGCTTAGGAGACAGGGAATATGGCTACACCTTC. V usage is TRBV11-2 and J usage is TRBJ1-2, with 7 bases that match TRBD1. J gave up 5 bases and V 1 base, and 4 bases lay outside the gene matches. The germline V gene has CDR1 SGHAT and CDR2 FQNNGV. This CDR3 has 14 residues.

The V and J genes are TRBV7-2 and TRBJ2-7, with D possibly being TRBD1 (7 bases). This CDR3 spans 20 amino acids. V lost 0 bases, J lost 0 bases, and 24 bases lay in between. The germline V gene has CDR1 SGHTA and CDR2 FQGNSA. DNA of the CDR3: TGTGCCAGCAGCTTAGCACCGCTGAACAGGGGACTGTCAAGCTCCTACGAGCAGTACTTC. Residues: CASSLAPLNRGLSSSYEQYF.

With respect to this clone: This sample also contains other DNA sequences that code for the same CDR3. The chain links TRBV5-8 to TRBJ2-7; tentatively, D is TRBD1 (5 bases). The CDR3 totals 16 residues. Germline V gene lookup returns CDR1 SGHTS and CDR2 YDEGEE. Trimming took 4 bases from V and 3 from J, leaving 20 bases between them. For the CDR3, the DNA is TGTGCCAGCAGCCCCCTCGGGCAGGGATACCGCTACGAGCAGTACTTC. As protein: CASSPLGQGYRYEQYF.

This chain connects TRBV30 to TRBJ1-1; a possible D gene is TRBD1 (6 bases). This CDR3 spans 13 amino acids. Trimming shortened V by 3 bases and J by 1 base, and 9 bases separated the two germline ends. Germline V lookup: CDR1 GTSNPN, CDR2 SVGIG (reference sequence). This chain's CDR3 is CAWRLTGNTEAFF. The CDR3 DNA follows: TGTGCCTGGAGACTGACAGGGAACACTGAAGCTTTCTTT.

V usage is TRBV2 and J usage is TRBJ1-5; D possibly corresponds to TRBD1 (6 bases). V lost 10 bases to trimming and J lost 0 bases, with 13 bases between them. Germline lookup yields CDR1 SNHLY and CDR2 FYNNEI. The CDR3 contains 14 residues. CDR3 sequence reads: CATRGSNSNQPQHF. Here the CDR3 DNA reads TGTGCCACCAGGGGCTCCAATAGCAATCAGCCCCAGCATTTT.

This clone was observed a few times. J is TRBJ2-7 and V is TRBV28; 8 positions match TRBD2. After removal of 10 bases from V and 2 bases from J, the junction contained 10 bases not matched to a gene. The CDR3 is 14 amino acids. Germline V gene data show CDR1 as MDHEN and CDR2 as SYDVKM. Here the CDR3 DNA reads TGTGCCAACTCGGGAGGGGGGCCCCCCTACGAGCAGTACTTC. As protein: CANSGGGPPYEQYF. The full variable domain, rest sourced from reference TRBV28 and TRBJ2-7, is DVKVTQSSRYLVKRTGEKVFLECVQDMDHENMFWYRQDPGLGLRLIYFSYDVKMKEKGDIPEGYSVSREKKERFSLILESASTNQTSMYLCANSGGGPPYEQYFGPGTRLTVT.

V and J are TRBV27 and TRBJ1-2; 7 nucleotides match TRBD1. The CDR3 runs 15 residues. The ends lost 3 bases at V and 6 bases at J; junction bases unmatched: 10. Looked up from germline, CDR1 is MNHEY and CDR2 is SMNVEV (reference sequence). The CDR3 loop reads CASSFTHRGSHGYTF. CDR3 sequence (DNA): TGTGCCAGCAGTTTTACCCACAGGGGTTCGCATGGCTACACCTTC.